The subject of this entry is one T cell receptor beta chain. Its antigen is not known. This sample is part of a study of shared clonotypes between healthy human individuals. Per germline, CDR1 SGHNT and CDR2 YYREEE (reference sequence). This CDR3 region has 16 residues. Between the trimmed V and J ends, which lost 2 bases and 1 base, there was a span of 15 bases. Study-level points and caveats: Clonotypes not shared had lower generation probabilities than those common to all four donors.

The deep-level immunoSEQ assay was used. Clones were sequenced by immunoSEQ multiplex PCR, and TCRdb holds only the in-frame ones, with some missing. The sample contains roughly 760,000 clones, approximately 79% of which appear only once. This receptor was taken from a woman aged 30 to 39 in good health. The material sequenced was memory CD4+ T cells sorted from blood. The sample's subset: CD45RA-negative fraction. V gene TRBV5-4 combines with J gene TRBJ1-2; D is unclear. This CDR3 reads CASSFPLGAINYGYTF. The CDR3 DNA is TGTGCCAGCAGCTTTCCTTTAGGTGCGATTAACTATGGCTACACCTTC. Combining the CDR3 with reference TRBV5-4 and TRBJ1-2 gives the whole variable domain ETGVTQSPTHLIKTRGQQVTLRCSSQSGHNTVSWYQQALGQGPQFIFQYYREEENGRGNFPPRFSGLQFPNYSSELNVNALELDDSALYLCASSFPLGAINYGYTFGSGTRLTVV.